A selection of T cell receptor beta chains follows, all from one sample in a study of cytomegalovirus exposure and HLA in healthy donors. Using immunoSEQ multiplex PCR, the repertoire was profiled, and TCRdb retains in-frame clones only, with some absent. The sample has 55,000 to 75,000 clones, about 68% seen once. Sequenced sample: PBMCs. These receptors were taken from a woman between 25 and 40 years old in good health and CMV-seropositive. CDR3s include the opening cysteine and the closing phenylalanine or tryptophan. D genes are given only for firm matches. Rows may omit the clone size; those that give it use once, few, many or a size class.

- TRBJ2-7 TRBV29-1 TRBD1 TGCAGCGTGCTACACAGGGGGCTCTACGAGCAGTACTTC CSVLHRGLYEQYF
few TRBJ2-1 TRBV19 - TGTGCCAGTAAGGGGATGGGCAATGAGCAGTTCTTC CASKGMGNEQFF
few TRBJ1-1 TRBV5-1 - TGCGCCAGCAGGTCAGACGGAGGGACGGCTGAAGCTTTCTTT CASRSDGGTAEAFF
- TRBJ1-6 TRBV6-5 - TGTGCCAGCAGTTACCAGGATTCACCCCTCCACTTT CASSYQDSPLHF
- TRBJ2-7 TRBV18 - TGTGCCAGCTCACCACGCCTTGGCGGGCAAAGCGAGAAATACGAGCAGTACTTC CASSPRLGGQSEKYEQYF
once TRBJ2-3 TRBV25-1 TRBD2 TGTGCCAGCAGTGAGGGGACTAGCGTACCTGGGTACACAGATACGCAGTATTTT CASSEGTSVPGYTDTQYF
few TRBJ2-5 TRBV14 - TGTGCCAGCAGCCAAGGTGCGAAGACCCAGTACTTC CASSQGAKTQYF
- TRBJ1-1 TRBV29-1 - TGCAGCGTTCGGGTCAGTGCCACTGAAGCTTTCTTT CSVRVSATEAFF
medium-sized TRBJ2-1 TRBV5-1 TRBD2 TGCGCCAGCAGCTTGGGGGCTAGCGGTATGGGCGATGAGCAGTTCTTC CASSLGASGMGDEQFF
- TRBJ1-1 TRBV7-6 - TGTGCCAGCAGCTTAGGAACGACAGGAAACACTGAAGCTTTCTTT CASSLGTTGNTEAFF
- TRBJ2-1 TRBV5-1 - TGCGCCATCAGCACCCGAATAGCGGCATACAATGAGCAGTTCTTC CAISTRIAAYNEQFF
- TRBJ1-5 TRBV5-6 TRBD1 TGTGCCAGCAGCGTGACAGGGGGCAATCAGCCCCAGCATTTT CASSVTGGNQPQHF
- TRBJ2-3 TRBV19 TRBD1 TGTGCCACCGTGTACCAGGGGGCAACAGATACGCAGTATTTT CATVYQGATDTQYF
- TRBJ2-3 TRBV7-3 TRBD2 TGTGCCAGCAGCCGAGGCGGGAGTGGTGATACGCAGTATTTT CASSRGGSGDTQYF
- TRBJ2-7 TRBV6-5 TRBD1 TGTGCCAGCAGGCGGGGACAGGGGGCGTGCGAGCAGTACTTC CASRRGQGACEQYF